This entry features one T cell receptor beta chain sequence. A single count supports this clone. Its antigen remains unidentified. No qualities accompany the bases; no much larger clone lies one base away. These data originate in a study of OX40 agonist ivuxolimab in advanced cancers. Background for the entire study: The costimulatory receptor OX40 (CD134) was targeted by ivuxolimab, a fully human IgG2 agonistic monoclonal antibody. Peripheral TCRbeta sequencing aimed to test whether ivuxolimab altered TCR sequence diversity and caused clonal T-cell expansion. Among the roughly 50 dose-escalation patients, about 19 had hepatocellular carcinoma, roughly 15 melanoma, 9 renal cell carcinoma and 9 head and neck cancer. Three dose-escalation patients achieved partial responses, one with hepatocellular carcinoma and two with cutaneous melanoma. The dose-escalation cohort was roughly 83% male with a mean age of approximately 60 years, ranging from roughly 23 to 90. Intravenous ivuxolimab was administered to patients every 2 weeks at six dose levels: 0.01, 0.1, 0.3, 1.5, 3 and 10 mg/kg. The paper covers the monotherapy dose-escalation part of the phase I ivuxolimab trial, which included N of about 56 patients. Patients were allowed to have had prior anti-PD-1, anti-PD-L1 or anti-CTLA-4 therapy, and about 40% of the dose-escalation patients had been treated with checkpoint inhibitors. Study-wide conclusions, independent of this receptor: The antigen specificity of the peripheral T cells that underwent clonal expansion was not determined. In the 0.1-3.0 mg/kg groups, partial responders were among the patients with the lowest normalized peripheral clonal expansion, particularly in CD8+ T cells. At doses of 0.1 to 3.0 mg/kg, clonal expansion of both CD4+ and CD8+ blood T cells was observed from baseline to week 6. After ivuxolimab, CD8+ T cells had more expanded clones than CD4+ T cells on average. Low levels of normalized T-cell clonal expansion were also seen in some patients who did not respond.

Genomic DNA was extracted from sorted cells for sequencing of the TCRbeta CDR3 region. TCRbeta CDR3 regions were sequenced using the immunoSEQ Assay. TCRdb carries this immuneACCESS record with in-frame sequences only. Its versions omit some clonotypes, under half of them owing to an unresolved V gene in the studies checked, with the rest unexplained. The sample has about 60,000 clones on record, 83% of them singletons. 2% to 2.5% of the sample rests with the top ten. Patients with autoimmune disease history or receiving systemic immunosuppression were excluded from the trial. In every dose cohort, peripheral blood was drawn for TCR sequencing at baseline, cycle 4 day 1, and cycle 7 day 1. Samples were obtained from an open-label, multicenter, first-in-human phase I dose-escalation trial of ivuxolimab. Adults with locally advanced or metastatic melanoma, renal cell, hepatocellular, or head and neck squamous cell carcinoma were enrolled in the trial. Before TCR sequencing, CD4+ T cells and CD8+ T cells were sorted from peripheral blood as separate populations.

CDR1 and CDR2, per the germline V gene (reference sequence), are SGHNT and YYREEE. From V the trimming removes 4 bases and from J it removes 6 bases, while the gene matches leave 8 bases of the junction unaccounted for. The CDR3 contains 15 residues, cysteine and phenylalanine counted. Just CDR3 DNA is preserved here, 45 bases in frame from base 1. The sample consisted of CD4+ or CD8+ T cells sorted from blood, taken in a trial of the OX40 agonist ivuxolimab. The sequence joins TRBV5-4 to TRBJ2-1; 9 bases in between match TRBD2. This TCR was recovered from an adult with an advanced solid tumor such as melanoma, head and neck, liver or kidney cancer. For the CDR3, the sequence is CASSPSGRTTNEQFF. The nucleotide sequence reads as follows: TGTGCCAGCAGCCCGAGCGGGAGGACTACCAATGAGCAGTTCTTC.